Listed below are T cell receptor beta chains from one sample, sequenced in a study of Ad26.COV2.S vaccination and SARS-CoV-2 variants. The protocol was immunoSEQ multiplex PCR, while the TCRdb copy is restricted to in-frame clones and leaves out a portion. The sample lists about 350,000 clones; 88% were seen once. Source: peripheral blood, taken in a trial of Ad26.COV2.S vaccine versus placebo. The source of these receptors is a person between 18 and 60 years old who received the Ad26.COV2.S COVID-19 vaccine or a placebo. CDR3s include the opening cysteine and the closing phenylalanine or tryptophan. D genes are given only for firm matches. Rows give clone size only sometimes, using once, few, many, or a class for an expanded clone.

clone size	V gene	J gene	D gene	CDR3 protein	CDR3 DNA
NA	TRBV5-1	TRBJ2-7	TRBD1	CASSVFSGGRGHSEQYF	TGCGCCAGCAGTGTATTTAGTGGCGGCAGGGGGCATTCCGAGCAGTACTTC
NA	TRBV28	TRBJ2-5	NA	CASSLTAGGTQYF	TGTGCCAGCAGTTTGACCGCCGGGGGGACCCAGTACTTC
NA	TRBV5-6	TRBJ1-3	TRBD1	CASSHRGFGNTIYF	TGTGCCAGCAGCCACAGGGGTTTTGGAAACACCATATATTTT
NA	TRBV18	TRBJ1-5	NA	CASSREQGNQPQHF	TGTGCCAGCTCGAGGGAGCAAGGCAATCAGCCCCAGCATTTT
NA	TRBV7-2	TRBJ1-1	TRBD1	CASSVSGTATTEAFF	TGTGCCAGCAGCGTGTCTGGGACAGCCACAACTGAAGCTTTCTTT
once	TRBV6-5	TRBJ2-2	TRBD1	CASSNRGINTGELFF	TGTGCCAGCAGTAACAGGGGGATAAACACCGGGGAGCTGTTTTTT
NA	TRBV6-5	TRBJ2-3	NA	CASSYGQSTDTQYF	TGTGCCAGCAGTTACGGGCAGAGCACAGATACGCAGTATTTT
NA	TRBV29-1	TRBJ2-5	NA	CSIPRDPRGETQYF	TGCAGCATCCCCCGGGACCCTAGGGGGGAGACCCAGTACTTC
NA	TRBV6-2/TRBV6-3	TRBJ1-5	NA	CASSYSSGANQPQHF	TGTGCCAGCAGTTACTCGTCAGGAGCTAATCAGCCCCAGCATTTT
NA	TRBV28	TRBJ1-6	TRBD1	CASSFRQGYSPLHF	TGTGCCAGCAGTTTTAGACAGGGGTATTCACCCCTCCACTTT
NA	TRBV4-3	TRBJ1-1	NA	CASSQGMGRTTEAFF	TGCGCCAGCAGCCAAGGAATGGGCAGGACCACTGAAGCTTTCTTT
NA	TRBV12-5	TRBJ1-1	NA	CASGLGTEAFF	TGTGCTAGTGGTTTGGGCACTGAAGCTTTCTTT
NA	TRBV2	TRBJ2-5	NA	CASSGGNGGTQYF	TGTGCCAGCAGTGGGGGGAACGGGGGGACCCAGTACTTC
NA	TRBV7-8	TRBJ1-6	NA	CASSLGTFNSPLHF	TGTGCCAGCAGCTTAGGGACGTTTAATTCACCCCTCCACTTT
NA	TRBV19	TRBJ2-1	TRBD1	CASSIDLDRGIDNEQFF	TGTGCCAGTAGTATAGACCTGGACAGGGGAATCGACAATGAGCAGTTCTTC
NA	TRBV7-3	TRBJ1-2	NA	CASSLNPDNYGYTF	TGTGCCAGCAGCTTAAATCCAGATAACTATGGCTACACCTTC
NA	TRBV19	TRBJ1-1	TRBD1	CASSQQGAYEAFF	TGTGCCAGTAGTCAACAGGGGGCGTATGAAGCTTTCTTT
NA	TRBV3-1/TRBV3-2	TRBJ1-2	NA	CASSQAPAGNGPDDYGYTF	TGTGCCAGCAGCCAAGCCCCGGCGGGGAACGGACCCGATGACTATGGCTACACCTTC
NA	TRBV6-2/TRBV6-3	TRBJ1-6	NA	CASSLDSQIHSPLHF	TGTGCCAGCAGTCTGGACAGCCAGATACATTCACCCCTCCACTTT
NA	TRBV11-2	TRBJ1-4	TRBD1	CASSLGTGGFILFF	TGTGCCAGCAGCTTAGGGACAGGGGGGTTCATACTGTTTTTT
NA	TRBV19	TRBJ1-2	TRBD1	CASRQTGTGYNYGYTF	TGTGCCAGTAGGCAAACCGGGACAGGTTATAACTATGGCTACACCTTC
NA	TRBV6-2/TRBV6-3	TRBJ1-1	NA	CASSRASNTEAFF	TGTGCCAGCAGCCGGGCTTCGAACACTGAAGCTTTCTTT
NA	TRBV18	TRBJ1-2	TRBD1	CASSPPRGLNYGYTF	TGTGCCAGCTCACCCCCCAGGGGGCTTAACTATGGCTACACCTTC
few	TRBV5-1	TRBJ2-7	TRBD1	CASSLEWTGTEQYF	TGCGCCAGCAGCTTGGAGTGGACAGGGACCGAGCAGTACTTC
NA	TRBV30	TRBJ1-1	NA	CAWNVVNTEAFF	TGTGCCTGGAATGTGGTGAACACTGAAGCTTTCTTT
NA	TRBV5-1	TRBJ2-3	NA	CASSFQSSTDTQYF	TGCGCCAGCAGCTTCCAGAGTAGCACAGATACGCAGTATTTT
NA	TRBV19	TRBJ2-2	NA	CASSIGERVTGELFF	TGTGCCAGTAGTATAGGGGAACGTGTCACCGGGGAGCTGTTTTTT
once	TRBV29-1	TRBJ2-2	NA	CSVEVKGANTGELFF	TGCAGCGTTGAAGTTAAGGGGGCGAACACCGGGGAGCTGTTTTTT
NA	TRBV27	TRBJ2-2	NA	CASSFNAVPNTGELFF	TGTGCCAGCAGTTTCAACGCGGTCCCGAACACCGGGGAGCTGTTTTTT
NA	TRBV7-3	TRBJ2-1	TRBD2	CASSVSGSLSSYNEQFF	TGTGCCAGCAGCGTAAGCGGGAGTCTAAGCTCCTACAATGAGCAGTTCTTC
NA	TRBV10-3	TRBJ2-5	NA	CAIARVGGQETQYF	TGTGCCATCGCCAGGGTCGGGGGCCAAGAGACCCAGTACTTC
NA	TRBV7-2	TRBJ1-5	NA	CASSLDRLQPQHF	TGTGCCAGCAGCCTAGACCGACTTCAGCCCCAGCATTTT
NA	TRBV6-2/TRBV6-3	TRBJ2-5	NA	CASSRRDSGQETQYF	TGTGCCAGCAGCCGGCGGGACAGCGGTCAAGAGACCCAGTACTTC